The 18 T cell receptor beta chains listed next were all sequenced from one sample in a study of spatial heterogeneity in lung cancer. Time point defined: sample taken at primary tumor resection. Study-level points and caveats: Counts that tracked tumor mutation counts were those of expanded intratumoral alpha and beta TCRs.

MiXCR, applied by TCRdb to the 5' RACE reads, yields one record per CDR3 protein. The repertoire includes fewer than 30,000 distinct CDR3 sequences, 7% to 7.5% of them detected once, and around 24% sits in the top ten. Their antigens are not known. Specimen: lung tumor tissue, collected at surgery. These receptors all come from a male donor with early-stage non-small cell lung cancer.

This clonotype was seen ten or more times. CDR3 bases: TGCAGTGCTAGAGATCCGTCTCGGGGCCACGAGCAGTACTTC. Translation: CSARDPSRGHEQYF. The chain carries TRBV20-1 and TRBJ2-7; D is possibly TRBD1 or TRBD2 (5 bases each). This CDR3 comprises 14 residues. Trimming took off 0 bases at V and 5 bases at J, with 14 bases between the two ends. Germline CDR1 reads DFQATT; CDR2 reads SNEGSKA (reference sequence).

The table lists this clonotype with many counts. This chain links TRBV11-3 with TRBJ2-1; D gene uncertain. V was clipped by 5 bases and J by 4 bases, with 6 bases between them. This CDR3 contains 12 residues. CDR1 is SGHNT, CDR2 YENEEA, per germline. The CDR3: CASSVNYNEQFF. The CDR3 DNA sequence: TGTGCCAGCAGCGTTAATTACAATGAGCAGTTCTTC.

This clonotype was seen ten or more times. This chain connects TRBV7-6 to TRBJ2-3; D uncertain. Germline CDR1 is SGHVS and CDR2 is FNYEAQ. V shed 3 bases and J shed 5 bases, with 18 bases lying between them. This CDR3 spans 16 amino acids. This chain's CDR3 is CASSFQSAFPGDTQYF. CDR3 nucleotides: TGTGCCAGCAGCTTCCAGTCGGCTTTCCCGGGAGATACGCAGTATTTT. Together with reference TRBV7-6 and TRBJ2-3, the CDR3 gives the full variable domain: GAGVSQSPRYKVTKRGQDVALRCDPISGHVSLYWYRQALGQGPEFLTYFNYEAQQDKSGLPNDRFSAERPEGSISTLTIQRTEQRDSAMYRCASSFQSAFPGDTQYFGPGTRLTVL.

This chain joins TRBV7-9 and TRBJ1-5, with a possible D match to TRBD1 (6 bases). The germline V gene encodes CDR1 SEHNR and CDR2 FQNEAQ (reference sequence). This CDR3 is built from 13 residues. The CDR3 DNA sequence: TGTGCAGTCGGGGCAGGGGTCAATCAGCCCCAGCATTTT. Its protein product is CAVGAGVNQPQHF. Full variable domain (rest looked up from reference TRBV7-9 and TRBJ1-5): DTGVSQNPRHKITKRGQNVTFRCDPISEHNRLYWYRQTLGQGPEFLTYFQNEAQLEKSRLLSDRFSAERPKGSFSTLEIQRTEQGDSAMYLCAVGAGVNQPQHFGDGTRLSIL.

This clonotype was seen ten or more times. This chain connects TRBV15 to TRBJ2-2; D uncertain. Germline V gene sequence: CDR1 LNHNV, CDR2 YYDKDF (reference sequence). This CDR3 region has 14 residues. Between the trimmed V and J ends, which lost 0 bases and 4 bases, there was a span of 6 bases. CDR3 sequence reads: CATSRDRVTGELFF. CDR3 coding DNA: TGTGCCACCAGCAGAGATCGGGTCACCGGGGAGCTGTTTTTT.

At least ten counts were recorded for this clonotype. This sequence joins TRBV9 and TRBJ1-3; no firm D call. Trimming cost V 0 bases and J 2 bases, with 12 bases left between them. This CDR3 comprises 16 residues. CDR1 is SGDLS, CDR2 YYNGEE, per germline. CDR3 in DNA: TGTGCCAGCAGCGTAGATCTCCCAAACGCTGGAAACACCATATATTTT. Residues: CASSVDLPNAGNTIYF.

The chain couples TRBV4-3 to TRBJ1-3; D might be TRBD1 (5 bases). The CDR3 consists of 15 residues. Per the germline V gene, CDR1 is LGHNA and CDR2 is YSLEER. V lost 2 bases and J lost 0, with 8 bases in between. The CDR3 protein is CASSQLGPSGNTIYF. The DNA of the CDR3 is TGCGCCAGCAGCCAACTGGGGCCCTCTGGAAACACCATATATTTT.

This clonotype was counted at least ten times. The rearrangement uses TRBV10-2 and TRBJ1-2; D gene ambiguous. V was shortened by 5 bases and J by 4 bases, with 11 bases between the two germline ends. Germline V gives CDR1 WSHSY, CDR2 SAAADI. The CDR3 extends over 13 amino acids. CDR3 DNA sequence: TGCGCCAGCAGTCCCCCGGGATTCTATGGCTACACCTTC. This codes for CASSPPGFYGYTF.

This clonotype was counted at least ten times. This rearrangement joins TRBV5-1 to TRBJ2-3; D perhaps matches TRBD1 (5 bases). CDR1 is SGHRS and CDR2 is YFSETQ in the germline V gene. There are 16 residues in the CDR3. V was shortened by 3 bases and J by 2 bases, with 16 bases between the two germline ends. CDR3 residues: CASSSYQGHATDTQYF. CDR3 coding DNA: TGCGCCAGCAGCTCATACCAGGGTCATGCCACAGATACGCAGTATTTT. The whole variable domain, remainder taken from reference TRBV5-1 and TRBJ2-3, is KAGVTQTPRYLIKTRGQQVTLSCSPISGHRSVSWYQQTPGQGLQFLFEYFSETQRNKGNFPGRFSGRQFSNSRSEMNVSTLELGDSALYLCASSSYQGHATDTQYFGPGTRLTVL.

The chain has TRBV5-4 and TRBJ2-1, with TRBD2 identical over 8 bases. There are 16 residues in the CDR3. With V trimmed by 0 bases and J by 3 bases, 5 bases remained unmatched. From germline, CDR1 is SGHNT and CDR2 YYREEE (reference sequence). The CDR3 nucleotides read TGTGCCAGCAGCTTGGCTCCGGGACTAGACTACAATGAGCAGTTCTTC. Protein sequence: CASSLAPGLDYNEQFF.

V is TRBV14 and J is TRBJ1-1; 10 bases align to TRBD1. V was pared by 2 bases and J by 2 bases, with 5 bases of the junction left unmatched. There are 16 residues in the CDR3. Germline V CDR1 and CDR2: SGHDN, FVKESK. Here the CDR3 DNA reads TGTGCCAGCAGCCAACCGGGACAGGGGATTAACACTGAAGCTTTCTTT. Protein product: CASSQPGQGINTEAFF. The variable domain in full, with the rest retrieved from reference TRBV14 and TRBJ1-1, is EAGVTQFPSHSVIEKGQTVTLRCDPISGHDNLYWYRRVMGKEIKFLLHFVKESKQDESGMPNNRFLAERTGGTYSTLKVQPAELEDSGVYFCASSQPGQGINTEAFFGQGTRLTVV.

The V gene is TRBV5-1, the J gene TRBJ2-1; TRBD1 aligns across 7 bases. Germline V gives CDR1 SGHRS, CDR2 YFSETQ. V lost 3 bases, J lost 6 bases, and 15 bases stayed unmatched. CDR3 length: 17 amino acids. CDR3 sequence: CASSSGQFSRDGNEQFF. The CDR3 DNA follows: TGCGCCAGCAGCTCGGGACAGTTTTCTAGGGACGGCAATGAGCAGTTCTTC. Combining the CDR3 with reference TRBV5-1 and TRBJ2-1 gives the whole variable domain KAGVTQTPRYLIKTRGQQVTLSCSPISGHRSVSWYQQTPGQGLQFLFEYFSETQRNKGNFPGRFSGRQFSNSRSEMNVSTLELGDSALYLCASSSGQFSRDGNEQFFGPGTRLTVL.

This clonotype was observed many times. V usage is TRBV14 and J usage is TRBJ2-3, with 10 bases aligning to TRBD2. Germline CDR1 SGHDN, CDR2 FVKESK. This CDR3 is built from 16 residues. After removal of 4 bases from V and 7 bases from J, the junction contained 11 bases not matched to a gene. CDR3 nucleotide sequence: TGTGCCAGCAGCCCACATAGCGGGGGGCCGAGAAATACGCAGTATTTT. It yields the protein CASSPHSGGPRNTQYF.

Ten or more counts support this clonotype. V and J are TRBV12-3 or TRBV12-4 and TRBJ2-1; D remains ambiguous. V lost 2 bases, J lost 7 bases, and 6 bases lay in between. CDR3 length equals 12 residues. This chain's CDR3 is CASSLSVNEQFF. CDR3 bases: TGTGCCAGCAGTTTAAGTGTTAATGAGCAGTTCTTC.

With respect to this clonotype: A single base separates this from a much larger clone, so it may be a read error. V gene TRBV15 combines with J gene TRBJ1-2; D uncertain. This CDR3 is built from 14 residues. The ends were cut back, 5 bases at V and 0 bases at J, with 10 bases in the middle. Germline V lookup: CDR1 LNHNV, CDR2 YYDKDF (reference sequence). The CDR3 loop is CATSPRTSNYGYTF. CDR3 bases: TGTGCCACCAGCCCCAGGACGTCTAACTATGGCTACACCTTC.

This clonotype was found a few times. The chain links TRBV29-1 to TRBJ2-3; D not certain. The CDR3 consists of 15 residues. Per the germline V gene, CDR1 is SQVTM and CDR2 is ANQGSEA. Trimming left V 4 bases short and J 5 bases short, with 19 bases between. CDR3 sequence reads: CSVAFLFSGEDTQYF. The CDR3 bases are TGCAGCGTTGCGTTTCTATTCTCTGGGGAAGATACGCAGTATTTT.

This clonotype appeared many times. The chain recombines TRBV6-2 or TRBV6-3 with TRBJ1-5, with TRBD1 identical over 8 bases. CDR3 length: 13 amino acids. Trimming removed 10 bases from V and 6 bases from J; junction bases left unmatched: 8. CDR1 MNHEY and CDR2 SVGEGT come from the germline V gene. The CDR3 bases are TGTGCCATCGGACAGGGCGTTAGTCAGCCCCAGCATTTT. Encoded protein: CAIGQGVSQPQHF.

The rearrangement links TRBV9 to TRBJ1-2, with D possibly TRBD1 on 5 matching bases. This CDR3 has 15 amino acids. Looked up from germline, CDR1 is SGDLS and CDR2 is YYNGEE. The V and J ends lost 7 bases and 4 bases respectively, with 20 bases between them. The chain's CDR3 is CASAASVGLGYGYTF. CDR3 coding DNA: TGTGCCAGCGCTGCTAGTGTGGGGCTTGGCTATGGCTACACCTTC. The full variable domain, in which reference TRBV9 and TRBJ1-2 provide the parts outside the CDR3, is DSGVTQTPKHLITATGQRVTLRCSPRSGDLSVYWYQQSLDQGLQFLIQYYNGEERAKGNILERFSAQQFPDLHSELNLSSLELGDSALYFCASAASVGLGYGYTFGSGTRLTVV.